The 23 T cell receptor beta chains given below trace back to one sample, sequenced in a study of control samples from healthy donors and cancer patients. The data were produced by immunoSEQ multiplex PCR, yet TCRdb's version contains in-frame clones alone and is incomplete. The sample includes about 410,000 clones, about nine tenths of them seen just once. Sequencing used PBMCs. These receptor sequences come from a man aged 35-49 years with head and neck cancer.

The sample holds a few counts of this clone. V is TRBV12-3 or TRBV12-4 and J is TRBJ2-7; TRBD2 is a possible D gene (5 bases). The CDR3 loop spans 11 amino acids. Trimming removed 8 bases at V and 0 bases at J, with 5 bases between. In DNA, the CDR3 is TGTGCCAGCGAGGGCTCCTACGAGCAGTACTTC. Protein sequence: CASEGSYEQYF.

J is TRBJ2-1 and V is TRBV3-1 (or the pseudogene TRBV3-2); TRBD2 might be the D (5 bases). Looked up from germline, CDR1 is LGHDT and CDR2 is YNNKEL (reference sequence). V was cut by 4 bases and J by 3 bases, with 7 bases left in between. The CDR3 is 13 amino acids. CDR3 region: CASSRGIYNEQFF. The DNA for the CDR3 is TGTGCCAGCAGCCGAGGGATCTACAATGAGCAGTTCTTC.

V usage is TRBV2 and J usage is TRBJ1-1; D is perhaps TRBD1 (6 bases). The V end was cut by 9 bases, the J end by 5 bases, with 19 bases between. Germline V CDR1 and CDR2: SNHLY, FYNNEI. The CDR3 is 14 amino acids. The CDR3 DNA reads as TGTGCCAGGGGGAACAGGGCAGCGGGGACTGAAGCTTTCTTT. It specifies CARGNRAAGTEAFF.

The rearrangement joins TRBV5-1 to TRBJ2-7; no clear D gene. The V end lost 7 bases, the J end lost 3 bases, and 8 bases lay between the germline ends. The germline gives CDR1 SGHRS, CDR2 YFSETQ. The CDR3 is 11 residues long. The CDR3 DNA reads TGCGCCAGCGCTACAGACTACGAGCAGTACTTC. It encodes CASATDYEQYF.

V and J are TRBV12-3 or TRBV12-4 and TRBJ2-3; unclear D gene. This CDR3 contains 13 residues. The ends were cut back, 5 bases at V and 2 bases at J, with 8 bases in the middle. CDR3 protein: CASSHDLTDTQYF. CDR3 nucleotides: TGTGCCAGCAGTCATGATCTCACAGATACGCAGTATTTT.

A word on this clone: A junction boundary mismatches the germline segment, possibly from a read error. This chain uses TRBV7-7 with TRBJ1-6, with unresolved D. The CDR3 consists of 14 residues. The germline gives CDR1 SSHAT, CDR2 FNYEAQ (reference sequence). The CDR3 reads CASSDGLYNSPLHF. In nucleotides, the CDR3 is TGTGCTAGCAGCGACGGACTCTATAATTCACCCCTCCACTTT.

The chain has TRBV30 and TRBJ1-1, with TRBD1 matching over 9 bases. Trimming took 8 bases from V and 4 from J; bases not matched to a gene: 8. From germline, CDR1 is GTSNPN and CDR2 SVGIG (reference sequence). The CDR3 length is 13 residues. The CDR3, as DNA: TGTGCCGGGGAAGTGACAGGGGGCACTGAAGCTTTCTTT. As protein: CAGEVTGGTEAFF.

This clone came up once. The chain carries TRBV15 and TRBJ2-3; no clear D. The V gene's germline CDR1 is LNHNV and CDR2 YYDKDF (reference sequence). The length of the CDR3 is 18 residues. The ends were cut back, 3 bases at V and 1 base at J, with 20 bases in the middle. The CDR3 sequence is CATSRKINSVAGTDTQYF. The DNA of the CDR3 is TGTGCCACCAGCAGGAAGATTAATTCGGTTGCTGGCACAGATACGCAGTATTTT. Full variable domain (remainder filled in from reference TRBV15 and TRBJ2-3): DAMVIQNPRYQVTQFGKPVTLSCSQTLNHNVMYWYQQKSSQAPKLLFHYYDKDFNNEADTPDNFQSRRPNTSFCFLDIRSPGLGDTAMYLCATSRKINSVAGTDTQYFGPGTRLTVL.

The chain couples TRBV2 to TRBJ1-1, with D possibly TRBD1 on 6 matching bases. Per germline, CDR1 SNHLY and CDR2 FYNNEI. V lost 8 bases and J lost 8, with 21 bases in between. The length of the CDR3 is 14 residues. Written as DNA, the CDR3 is TGTGCCAGCGGGGGTATGGGGGCCAAAGTCGAAGCTTTCTTT. Amino acids: CASGGMGAKVEAFF.

The rearrangement joins TRBV28 to TRBJ2-5, with 12 bases that match TRBD2. Germline loops: CDR1 MDHEN, CDR2 SYDVKM. The V gene end was trimmed by 5 bases and the J gene end by 5 bases; junction bases not matched to a gene: 6. The CDR3 has 15 residues. DNA of the CDR3: TGTGCCAGCAGTCGGACTAGCGGGGATTGGGAGACCCAGTACTTC. Translating gives CASSRTSGDWETQYF.

The rearrangement uses TRBV20-1 and TRBJ2-3; 13 bases are a match to TRBD2. J was trimmed by 9 bases and V by 3 bases; bases with no gene match: 6. The CDR3 consists of 14 residues. Germline CDR1 and CDR2: DFQATT and SNEGSKA (reference sequence). Written as DNA, the CDR3 is TGCAGTGCTAGTCCACTAGCGGGGGGGAGGACGCAGTATTTT. Amino acids: CSASPLAGGRTQYF.

This clone was seen a single time. The gene calls are TRBV6-2 or TRBV6-3 and TRBJ2-7; possibly TRBD1 or TRBD2 for D (5 bases each). This CDR3 is built from 14 residues. CDR1 and CDR2 (germline): MNHEY, SVGEGT. Trimming removed 3 bases at V and 3 bases at J, with 12 bases between. The CDR3 region is CASSYTWDGYEQYF. The CDR3 DNA follows: TGTGCCAGCAGTTATACTTGGGACGGCTACGAGCAGTACTTC.

The chain uses TRBV12-3 or TRBV12-4 and TRBJ1-6, with D hard to call. The V gene lost 10 bases and the J gene lost 8 bases, with 15 bases spanning the gap. The CDR3 length is 13 residues. The CDR3 DNA sequence: TGTGCCACCTCAGGCCAGGCGCATTCACCCCTCCACTTT. Translation gives CATSGQAHSPLHF.

J is TRBJ2-1 and V is TRBV19, with D possibly matching TRBD1 (5 bases). With 3 bases removed from V and 2 bases from J, the gap between germline ends came to 8 bases. Germline CDR1 is LNHDA and CDR2 is SQIVND (reference sequence). CDR3 size: 14 residues. CDR3 coding DNA: TGTGCCAGTAGTATTTCACAGGCCTACAATGAGCAGTTCTTC. Its translation: CASSISQAYNEQFF.

The rearrangement uses TRBV28 and TRBJ2-6, with D possibly called TRBD1 or TRBD2 (6 bases each). The V end lost 5 bases, the J end lost 0 bases, and 14 bases lay between the germline ends. The germline gives CDR1 MDHEN, CDR2 SYDVKM. This CDR3 is built from 17 residues. Here the CDR3 DNA reads TGTGCCAGCAGTGGAGGGGGGTTTAACTCTGGGGCCAACGTCCTGACTTTC. Translated: CASSGGGFNSGANVLTF.

The V call is TRBV7-2, the J call TRBJ1-6, with 9 bases fitting TRBD1. The CDR3 totals 16 residues. V trimming: 5 bases; J trimming: 3 bases; junction bases outside the gene matches: 5. Germline values: CDR1 SGHTA, CDR2 FQGNSA. CDR3 amino acids: CASSQTGGLYNSPLHF. The CDR3 nucleotides read TGTGCCAGCAGCCAGACAGGGGGGCTCTATAATTCACCCCTCCACTTT.

The chain has TRBV2 and TRBJ2-1; 10 positions match TRBD2. V shed 9 bases, J shed 1 base, and the junction held 6 bases outside the gene matches. The CDR3 runs 15 residues. From germline, CDR1 is SNHLY and CDR2 FYNNEI. CDR3 loop: CASFLAGVSYNEQFF. The CDR3 bases are TGTGCCAGTTTCCTAGCGGGAGTATCCTACAATGAGCAGTTCTTC.

The V gene is TRBV10-3, the J gene TRBJ1-2, with a possible D match to TRBD1 (6 bases). V was clipped by 6 bases and J by 6 bases, with 11 bases between them. The CDR3 has 12 amino acids. Germline loops: CDR1 ENHRY, CDR2 SYGVKD. Here the CDR3 DNA reads TGTGCCATCAGCAACAGGGCGGATGGCTACACCTTC. Protein product: CAISNRADGYTF.

The gene calls are TRBV5-1 and TRBJ1-1; the D gene is possibly TRBD1 (5 bases). CDR1 and CDR2 from the germline V gene are SGHRS and YFSETQ. The V end lost 1 base, the J end lost 1 base, and 8 bases lay between the germline ends. The CDR3 is made up of 14 amino acids. In nucleotides, the CDR3 is TGCGCCAGCAGCTTGACCGGGACGAACACTGAAGCTTTCTTT. It is translated as CASSLTGTNTEAFF.

The gene calls are TRBV2 and TRBJ2-3; tentatively, D is TRBD2 (6 bases). The germline V gene has CDR1 SNHLY and CDR2 FYNNEI. The CDR3 spans 14 residues. Trimming removed 5 bases from V and 5 bases from J, with 14 bases in between. CDR3 loop: CASSSGDNIDTQYF. CDR3 DNA sequence: TGTGCCAGCAGTTCGGGGGATAATATAGATACGCAGTATTTT.

V gene TRBV6-2 or TRBV6-3 combines with J gene TRBJ1-2, with D unresolved. The V and J ends lost 2 bases and 4 bases respectively, with 11 bases between them. The CDR3 contains 14 residues. Per germline, CDR1 MNHEY and CDR2 SVGEGT. CDR3 coding DNA: TGTGCCAGCAGTTACGACTCCCCGACCTATGGCTACACCTTC. Protein: CASSYDSPTYGYTF.

The chain carries TRBV5-1 and TRBJ2-2; D possibly corresponds to TRBD2 (5 bases). Germline CDR1 reads SGHRS; CDR2 reads YFSETQ. Trimming left V 1 base short and J 5 bases short, with 15 bases between. The CDR3 spans 16 residues. CDR3 sequence (DNA): TGCGCCAGCAGCTTGTGGGTACTAGATGGGACCGGGGAGCTGTTTTTT. This gives the protein CASSLWVLDGTGELFF.

The chain carries TRBV13 and TRBJ1-1, with TRBD1 as a possible D gene (5 bases). Trimming pared 8 bases from V and 5 bases from J, leaving 9 bases between. CDR1 and CDR2 (germline): PRHDT, FYEKMQ (reference sequence). There are 11 residues in the CDR3. CDR3 sequence (DNA): TGTGCCAGCTCGGGGGGGACTGAAGCTTTCTTT. Its translation is CASSGGTEAFF.